This entry concerns a single T cell receptor beta chain. Its antigen is currently unknown. The CDR3 has 18 residues. V gave up 0 bases and J gave up 7 bases; unmatched junction bases: 11. Germline loops: CDR1 MNHEY, CDR2 SVGAGI. This sample was taken from a study of T-cell memory formation after mild COVID-19. Study observations and caveats: Detection of some responders pre-infection suggested pre-existing cross-reactive memory T cells participated.

TCRdb passed the 5' RACE reads through MiXCR, listing each CDR3 protein once. The top ten clones hold about 4% of a sample with approximately 240,000 distinct CDR3 sequences, roughly 15% of them seen once. The rearrangement links TRBV6-5 to TRBJ2-1; 11 bases map to TRBD2. What was sequenced was PBMCs or a T cell subset sorted from them (not recorded which). The sequence came from a man aged 18 to 29 who had mild COVID-19 (a few samples of this study predate the infection). Cell type and time point are not known. Here the CDR3 DNA reads TGTGCCAGCAGTTACTCGTCGACTAGCGGGGTGTTCTATAATGAGCAGTTCTTC. It is translated as CASSYSSTSGVFYNEQFF.